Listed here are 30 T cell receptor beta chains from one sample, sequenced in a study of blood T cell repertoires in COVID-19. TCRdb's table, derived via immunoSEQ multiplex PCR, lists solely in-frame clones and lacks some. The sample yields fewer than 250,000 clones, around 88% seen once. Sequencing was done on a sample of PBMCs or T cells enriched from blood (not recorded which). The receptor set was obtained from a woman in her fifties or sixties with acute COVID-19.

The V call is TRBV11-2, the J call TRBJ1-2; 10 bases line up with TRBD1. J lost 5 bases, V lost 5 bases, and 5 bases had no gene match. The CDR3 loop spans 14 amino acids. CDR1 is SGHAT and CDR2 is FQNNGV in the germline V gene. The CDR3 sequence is CASSPGQGVYGYTF. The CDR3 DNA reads TGTGCCAGCAGCCCCGGACAGGGGGTGTATGGCTACACCTTC.

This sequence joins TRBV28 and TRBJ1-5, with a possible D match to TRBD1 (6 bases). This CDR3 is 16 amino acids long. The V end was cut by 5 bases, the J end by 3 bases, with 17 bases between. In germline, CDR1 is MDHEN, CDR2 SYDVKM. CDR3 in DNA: TGTGCCAGCAGTCCAACAGGGATTTCCTACAATCAGCCCCAGCATTTT. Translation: CASSPTGISYNQPQHF.

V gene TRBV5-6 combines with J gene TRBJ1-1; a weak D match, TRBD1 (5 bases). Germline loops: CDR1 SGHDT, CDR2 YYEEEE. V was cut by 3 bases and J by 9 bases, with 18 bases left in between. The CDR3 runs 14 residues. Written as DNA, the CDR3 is TGTGCCAGCAGCTGGGGCGGCGGGGGATCCCAAGCTTTCTTT. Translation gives CASSWGGGGSQAFF.

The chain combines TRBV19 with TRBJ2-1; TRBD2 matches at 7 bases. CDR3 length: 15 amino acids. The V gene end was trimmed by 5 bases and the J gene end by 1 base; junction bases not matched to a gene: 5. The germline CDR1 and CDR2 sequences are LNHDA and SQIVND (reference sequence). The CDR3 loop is CASSEGRGSYNEQFF. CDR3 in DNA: TGTGCCAGTAGTGAGGGGCGGGGGTCCTACAATGAGCAGTTCTTC. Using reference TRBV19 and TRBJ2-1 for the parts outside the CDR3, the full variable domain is DGGITQSPKYLFRKEGQNVTLSCEQNLNHDAMYWYRQDPGQGLRLIYYSQIVNDFQKGDIAEGYSVSREKKESFPLTVTSAQKNPTAFYLCASSEGRGSYNEQFFGPGTRLTVL.

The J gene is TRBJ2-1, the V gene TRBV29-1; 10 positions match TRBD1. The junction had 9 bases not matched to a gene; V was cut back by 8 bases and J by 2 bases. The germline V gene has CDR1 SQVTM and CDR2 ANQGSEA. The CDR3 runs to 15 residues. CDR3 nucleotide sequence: TGCAGCTCATTAGCCGGGACAGGGGCCTACAATGAGCAGTTCTTC. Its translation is CSSLAGTGAYNEQFF.

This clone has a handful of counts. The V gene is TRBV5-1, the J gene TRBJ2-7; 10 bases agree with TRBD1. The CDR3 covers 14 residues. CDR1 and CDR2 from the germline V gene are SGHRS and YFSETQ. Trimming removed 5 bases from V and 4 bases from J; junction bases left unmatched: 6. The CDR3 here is CASSPGTGVYEQYF. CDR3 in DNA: TGCGCCAGCAGTCCCGGGACAGGGGTTTACGAGCAGTACTTC. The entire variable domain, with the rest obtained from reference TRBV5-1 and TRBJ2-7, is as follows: KAGVTQTPRYLIKTRGQQVTLSCSPISGHRSVSWYQQTPGQGLQFLFEYFSETQRNKGNFPGRFSGRQFSNSRSEMNVSTLELGDSALYLCASSPGTGVYEQYFGPGTRLTVT.

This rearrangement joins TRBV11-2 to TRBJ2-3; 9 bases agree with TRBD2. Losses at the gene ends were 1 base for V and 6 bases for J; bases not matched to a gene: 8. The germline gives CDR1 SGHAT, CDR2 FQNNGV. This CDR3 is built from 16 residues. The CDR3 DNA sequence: TGTGCCAGCAGCTTAGGTCGGGCGGGAGGGCTTGATACGCAGTATTTT. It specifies CASSLGRAGGLDTQYF. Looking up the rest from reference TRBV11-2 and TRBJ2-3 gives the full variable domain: EAGVAQSPRYKIIEKRQSVAFWCNPISGHATLYWYQQILGQGPKLLIQFQNNGVVDDSQLPKDRFSAERLKGVDSTLKIQPAKLEDSAVYLCASSLGRAGGLDTQYFGPGTRLTVL.

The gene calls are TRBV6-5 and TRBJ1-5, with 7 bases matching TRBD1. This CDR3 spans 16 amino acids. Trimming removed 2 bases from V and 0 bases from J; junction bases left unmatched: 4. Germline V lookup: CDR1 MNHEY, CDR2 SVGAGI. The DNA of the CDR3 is TGTGCCAGCAGTTACAGACAGGGTTTTAGCAATCAGCCCCAGCATTTT. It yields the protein CASSYRQGFSNQPQHF.

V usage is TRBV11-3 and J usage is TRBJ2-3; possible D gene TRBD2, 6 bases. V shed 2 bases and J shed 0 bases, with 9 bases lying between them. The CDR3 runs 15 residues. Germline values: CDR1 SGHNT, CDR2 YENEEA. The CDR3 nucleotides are TGTGCCAGCAGCTTACGCGGGGCCAGCACAGATACGCAGTATTTT. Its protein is CASSLRGASTDTQYF.

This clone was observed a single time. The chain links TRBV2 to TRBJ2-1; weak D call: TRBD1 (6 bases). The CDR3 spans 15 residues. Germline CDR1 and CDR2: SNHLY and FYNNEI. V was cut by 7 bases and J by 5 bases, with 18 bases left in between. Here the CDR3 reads CASIKQGVRNNEQFF. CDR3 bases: TGTGCCAGCATAAAACAGGGAGTCCGGAACAATGAGCAGTTCTTC. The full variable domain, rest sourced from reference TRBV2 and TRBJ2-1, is EPEVTQTPSHQVTQMGQEVILRCVPISNHLYFYWYRQILGQKVEFLVSFYNNEISEKSEIFDDQFSVERPDGSNFTLKIRSTKLEDSAMYFCASIKQGVRNNEQFFGPGTRLTVL.

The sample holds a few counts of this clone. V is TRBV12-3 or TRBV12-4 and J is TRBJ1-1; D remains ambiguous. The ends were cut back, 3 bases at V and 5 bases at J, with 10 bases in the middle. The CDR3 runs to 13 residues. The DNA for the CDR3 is TGTGCCAGCAGTTTGGACCCGGGGACTGAAGCTTTCTTT. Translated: CASSLDPGTEAFF.

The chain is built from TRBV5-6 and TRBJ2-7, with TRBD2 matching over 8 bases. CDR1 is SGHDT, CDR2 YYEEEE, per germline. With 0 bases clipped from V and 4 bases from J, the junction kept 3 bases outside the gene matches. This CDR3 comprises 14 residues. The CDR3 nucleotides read TGTGCCAGCAGCTTGGGGACTAGCCCGTACGAGCAGTACTTC. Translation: CASSLGTSPYEQYF.

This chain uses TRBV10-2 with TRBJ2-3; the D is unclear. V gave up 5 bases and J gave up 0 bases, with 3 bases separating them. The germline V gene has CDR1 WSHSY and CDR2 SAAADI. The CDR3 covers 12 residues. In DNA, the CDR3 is TGCGCCAGCAGTACTAGCACAGATACGCAGTATTTT. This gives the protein CASSTSTDTQYF.

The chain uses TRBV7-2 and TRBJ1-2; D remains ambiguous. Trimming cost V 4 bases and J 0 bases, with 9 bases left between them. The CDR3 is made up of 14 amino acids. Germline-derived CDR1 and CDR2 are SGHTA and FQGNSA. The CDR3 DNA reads TGTGCCAGCAGCTACAGTTCCCCTAACTATGGCTACACCTTC. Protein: CASSYSSPNYGYTF.

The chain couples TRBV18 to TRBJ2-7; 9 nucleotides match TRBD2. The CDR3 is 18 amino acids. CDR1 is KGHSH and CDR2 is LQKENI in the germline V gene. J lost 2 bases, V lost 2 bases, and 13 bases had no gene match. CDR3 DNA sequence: TGTGCCAGCTCACCAGAACTAGCGGGTGCCGTCGGCGCCTACGAGCAGTACTTC. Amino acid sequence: CASSPELAGAVGAYEQYF.

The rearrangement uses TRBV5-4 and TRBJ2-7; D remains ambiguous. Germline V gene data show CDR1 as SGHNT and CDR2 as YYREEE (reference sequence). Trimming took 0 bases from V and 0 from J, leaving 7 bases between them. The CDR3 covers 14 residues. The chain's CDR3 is CASSLDLVSYEQYF. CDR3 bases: TGTGCCAGCAGCTTGGATCTAGTCTCCTACGAGCAGTACTTC.

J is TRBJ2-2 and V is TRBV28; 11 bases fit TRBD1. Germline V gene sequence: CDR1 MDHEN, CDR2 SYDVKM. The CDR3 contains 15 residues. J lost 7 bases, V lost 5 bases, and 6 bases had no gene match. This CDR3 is CASSGQGAFGGELFF. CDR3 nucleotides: TGTGCCAGCAGTGGACAGGGGGCTTTCGGCGGGGAGCTGTTTTTT.

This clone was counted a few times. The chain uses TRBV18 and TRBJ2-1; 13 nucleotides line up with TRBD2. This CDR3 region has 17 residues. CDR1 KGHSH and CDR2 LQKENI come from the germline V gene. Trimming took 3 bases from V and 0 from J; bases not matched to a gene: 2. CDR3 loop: CASSPRTSGSSYNEQFF. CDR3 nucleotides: TGTGCCAGCTCACCGCGGACTAGCGGGAGCTCCTACAATGAGCAGTTCTTC.

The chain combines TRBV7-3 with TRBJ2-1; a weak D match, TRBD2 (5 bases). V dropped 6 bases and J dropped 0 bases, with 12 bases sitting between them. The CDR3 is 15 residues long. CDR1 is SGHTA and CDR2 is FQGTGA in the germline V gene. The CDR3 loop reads CASSAGASSYNEQFF. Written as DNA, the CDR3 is TGTGCCAGCAGTGCGGGCGCCAGCTCCTACAATGAGCAGTTCTTC.

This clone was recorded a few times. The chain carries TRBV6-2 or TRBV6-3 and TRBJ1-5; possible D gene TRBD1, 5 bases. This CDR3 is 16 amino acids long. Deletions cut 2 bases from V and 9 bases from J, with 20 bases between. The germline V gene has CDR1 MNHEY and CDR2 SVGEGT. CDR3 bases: TGTGCCAGCAGTTACGACAGAGCCACGATTAGTCTGCCCCAGCATTTT. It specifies CASSYDRATISLPQHF.

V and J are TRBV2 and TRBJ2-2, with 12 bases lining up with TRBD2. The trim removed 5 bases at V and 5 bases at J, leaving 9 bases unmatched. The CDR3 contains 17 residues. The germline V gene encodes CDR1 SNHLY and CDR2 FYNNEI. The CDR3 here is CASSPRLAGESTGELFF. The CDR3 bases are TGTGCCAGCAGTCCGCGACTAGCGGGAGAAAGTACCGGGGAGCTGTTTTTT. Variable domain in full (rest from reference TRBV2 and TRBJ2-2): EPEVTQTPSHQVTQMGQEVILRCVPISNHLYFYWYRQILGQKVEFLVSFYNNEISEKSEIFDDQFSVERPDGSNFTLKIRSTKLEDSAMYFCASSPRLAGESTGELFFGEGSRLTVL.

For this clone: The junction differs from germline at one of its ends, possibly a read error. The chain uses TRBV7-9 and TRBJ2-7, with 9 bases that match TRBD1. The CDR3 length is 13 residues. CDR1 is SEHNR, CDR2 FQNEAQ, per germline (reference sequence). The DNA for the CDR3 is TGTGGCAGCGGGAAACAGGGGGCCGACGAGCAGTACTTC. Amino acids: CGSGKQGADEQYF.

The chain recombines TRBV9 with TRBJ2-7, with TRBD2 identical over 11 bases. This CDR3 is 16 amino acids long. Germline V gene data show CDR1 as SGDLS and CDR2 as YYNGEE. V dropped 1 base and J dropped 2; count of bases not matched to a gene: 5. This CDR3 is CASSVLAGGAPYEQYF. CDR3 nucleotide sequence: TGTGCCAGCAGCGTACTAGCGGGAGGTGCGCCCTACGAGCAGTACTTC.

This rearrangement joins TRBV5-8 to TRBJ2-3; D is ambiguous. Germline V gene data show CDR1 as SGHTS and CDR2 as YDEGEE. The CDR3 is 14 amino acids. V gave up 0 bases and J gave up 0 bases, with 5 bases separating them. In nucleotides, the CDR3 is TGTGCCAGCAGCTTGGGAGGAAGCACAGATACGCAGTATTTT. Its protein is CASSLGGSTDTQYF. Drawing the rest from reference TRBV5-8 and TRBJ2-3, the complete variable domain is EAGVTQSPTHLIKTRGQQATLRCSPISGHTSVYWYQQALGLGLQFLLWYDEGEERNRGNFPPRFSGRQFPNYSSELNVNALELEDSALYLCASSLGGSTDTQYFGPGTRLTVL.

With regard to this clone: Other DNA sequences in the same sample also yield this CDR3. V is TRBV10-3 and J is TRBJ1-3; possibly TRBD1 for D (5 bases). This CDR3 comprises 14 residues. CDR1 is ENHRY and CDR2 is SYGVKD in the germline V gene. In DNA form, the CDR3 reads TGTGCTACCCGGAGGGGAGACTCTGGAAACACCATATATTTT. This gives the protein CATRRGDSGNTIYF.

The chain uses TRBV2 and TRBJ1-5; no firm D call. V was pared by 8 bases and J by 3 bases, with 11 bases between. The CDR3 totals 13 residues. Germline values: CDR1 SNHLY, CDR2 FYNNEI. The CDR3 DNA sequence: TGTGCCAGCCGTGGAGGACTCAATCAGCCCCAGCATTTT. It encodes CASRGGLNQPQHF.

CDR3: CASSTGNYNEQFF. The CDR3 DNA is TGTGCCAGCTCGACAGGGAACTACAATGAGCAGTTCTTC. The chain uses TRBV27 and TRBJ2-1; TRBD1 matches 7 bases. The CDR3 length is 13 residues. The germline CDR1 and CDR2 sequences are MNHEY and SMNVEV (reference sequence). Trimming removed 8 bases from V and 3 bases from J; junction bases left unmatched: 4.

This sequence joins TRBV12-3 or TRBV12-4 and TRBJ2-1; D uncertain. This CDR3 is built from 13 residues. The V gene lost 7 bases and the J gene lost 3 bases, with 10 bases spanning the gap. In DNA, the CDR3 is TGTGCCAGCACCGGAACTAACTACAATGAGCAGTTCTTC. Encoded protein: CASTGTNYNEQFF.

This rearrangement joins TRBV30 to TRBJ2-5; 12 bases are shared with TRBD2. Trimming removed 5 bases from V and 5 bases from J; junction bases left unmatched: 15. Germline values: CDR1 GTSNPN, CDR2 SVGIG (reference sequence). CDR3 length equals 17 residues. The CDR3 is CAWSTGFLAGGLETQYF. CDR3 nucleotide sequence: TGTGCCTGGTCGACAGGGTTCCTAGCGGGAGGGTTGGAGACCCAGTACTTC.

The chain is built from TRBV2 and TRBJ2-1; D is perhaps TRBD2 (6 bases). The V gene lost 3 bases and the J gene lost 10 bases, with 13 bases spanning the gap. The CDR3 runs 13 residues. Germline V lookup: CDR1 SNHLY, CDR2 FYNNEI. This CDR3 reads CASSEGLSDEQFF. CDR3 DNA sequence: TGTGCCAGCAGTGAGGGACTTTCCGACGAGCAGTTCTTC.